These 26 T cell receptor beta chains were all obtained from the same sample, sequenced in a study of T cell responses to AZD1222 COVID-19 vaccine. Assay used: immunoSEQ multiplex PCR; TCRdb lists only in-frame clones, some missing. The sample consists of under 250,000 clones, about 92% of them appearing once. The material sequenced was peripheral blood, taken on day 0 of MenACWY control vaccination. All receptors derive from an adult in good health.

The chain couples TRBV6-1 to TRBJ1-5; D remains unclear. Trimming pared 3 bases from V and 5 bases from J, leaving 8 bases between. This CDR3 is 13 amino acids long. The germline V gene has CDR1 MNHNS and CDR2 SASEGT. The CDR3 nucleotides read TGTGCCAGCAGTGACCCCCCGGATCAGCCCCAGCATTTT. Its translation: CASSDPPDQPQHF.

J is TRBJ1-5 and V is TRBV11-1; 7 nucleotides agree with TRBD1. Unmatched junction bases numbered 7, after V lost 5 bases and J lost 9 bases. The CDR3 contains 13 residues. The germline V gene encodes CDR1 SGHAT and CDR2 FQDESV (reference sequence). DNA of the CDR3: TGTGCCAGCAGCCCAGGGACAGCTCGGCCCCAGCATTTT. It translates to CASSPGTARPQHF.

V and J are TRBV29-1 and TRBJ2-5; possibly TRBD1 for D (6 bases). The V gene lost 6 bases and the J gene lost 2 bases, with 13 bases spanning the gap. CDR3 length: 13 amino acids. Germline lookup yields CDR1 SQVTM and CDR2 ANQGSEA. The CDR3 region is CSVSGHSQETQYF. CDR3 in DNA: TGCAGCGTGTCGGGACACTCACAAGAGACCCAGTACTTC.

V is TRBV24-1 and J is TRBJ2-1; 7 bases map to TRBD1. CDR3 size: 14 residues. Germline V lookup: CDR1 KGHDR, CDR2 SFDVKD. V trimming: 2 bases; J trimming: 14 bases; junction bases outside the gene matches: 11. The DNA for the CDR3 is TGTGCCACCAGTGATTCCACTGCAGGGCAGGGGGAGTTCTTC. This sequence encodes CATSDSTAGQGEFF.

Only one count was recorded for this clone. The chain recombines TRBV30 with TRBJ1-1, with D unclear. The CDR3 loop spans 13 amino acids. CDR1 and CDR2 from the germline V gene are GTSNPN and SVGIG (reference sequence). Trimming stripped 4 bases from V and 0 bases from J, with 9 bases between. For the CDR3, the DNA is TGTGCCTGGAAGGGCCGGGTGAACACTGAAGCTTTCTTT. It specifies CAWKGRVNTEAFF.

V usage is TRBV7-8 and J usage is TRBJ2-1, with no clear D. Germline loops: CDR1 SGHVS, CDR2 FQNEAQ. The ends were cut back, 4 bases at V and 6 bases at J, with 13 bases in the middle. The length of the CDR3 is 14 residues. The CDR3 DNA is TGTGCCAGCAGCTCCATCGGGCATAGCAATGAGCAGTTCTTC. This encodes CASSSIGHSNEQFF.

The chain employs TRBV5-1 and TRBJ2-7, with 8 bases matching TRBD1. CDR1 is SGHRS, CDR2 YFSETQ, per germline. The trim removed 0 bases at V and 5 bases at J, leaving 4 bases unmatched. The CDR3 contains 14 residues. CDR3 protein: CASSLVAGGHEQYF. As DNA, the CDR3 is TGCGCCAGCAGCTTGGTTGCAGGGGGCCACGAGCAGTACTTC. The complete variable domain, with remaining parts taken from reference TRBV5-1 and TRBJ2-7, reads KAGVTQTPRYLIKTRGQQVTLSCSPISGHRSVSWYQQTPGQGLQFLFEYFSETQRNKGNFPGRFSGRQFSNSRSEMNVSTLELGDSALYLCASSLVAGGHEQYFGPGTRLTVT.

In its sample, this clone was seen a few times. The chain joins TRBV18 to TRBJ2-7; 8 bases are shared with TRBD1. This CDR3 is 12 amino acids long. V shed 5 bases and J 9 bases; nucleotides not matched to a gene: 6. Germline loops: CDR1 KGHSH, CDR2 LQKENI. CDR3 nucleotides: TGTGCCAGCTCAACGGACAGGGCTCCGCAGTACTTC. Its protein product is CASSTDRAPQYF.

The chain recombines TRBV30 with TRBJ2-7; 7 bases line up with TRBD1. The V segment lost 2 bases and the J segment 2 bases; nucleotides outside the gene matches: 3. The CDR3 runs to 13 residues. The germline gives CDR1 GTSNPN, CDR2 SVGIG (reference sequence). The chain's CDR3 is CAWSPGTAYEQYF. The CDR3 DNA reads TGTGCCTGGAGTCCTGGGACAGCCTACGAGCAGTACTTC.

The chain uses TRBV5-1 and TRBJ1-6; D is possibly TRBD1 (5 bases). Germline V lookup: CDR1 SGHRS, CDR2 YFSETQ. This CDR3 comprises 14 residues. Trimming took off 8 bases at V and 7 bases at J, with 16 bases between the two ends. The CDR3: CARLTGPPNSPLHF. The CDR3 nucleotides are TGCGCCAGGTTGACGGGACCACCAAATTCACCCCTCCACTTT.

The rearrangement uses TRBV3-1 (or the pseudogene TRBV3-2) and TRBJ1-3; D gene ambiguous. The length of the CDR3 is 15 residues. The V gene lost 2 bases and the J gene lost 4 bases, with 12 bases spanning the gap. Germline CDR1 and CDR2: LGHDT and YNNKEL (reference sequence). The CDR3 DNA reads as TGTGCCAGCAGCCAAAGTAGGCAGGCAGGAAACACCATATATTTT. Translation gives CASSQSRQAGNTIYF.

The V call is TRBV15, the J call TRBJ1-3, with D unresolved. Trimming cost V 0 bases and J 0 bases, with 12 bases left between them. This CDR3 contains 17 residues. Germline V gene lookup returns CDR1 LNHNV and CDR2 YYDKDF (reference sequence). DNA of the CDR3: TGTGCCACCAGCAGAGATCCCGCAGGCTACTCTGGAAACACCATATATTTT. Its translation is CATSRDPAGYSGNTIYF.

The chain uses TRBV10-2 and TRBJ1-1; D ambiguous. Trimming took 0 bases from V and 6 from J, leaving 5 bases between them. Germline V CDR1 and CDR2: WSHSY, SAAADI. This CDR3 is built from 12 residues. As DNA, the CDR3 is TGCGCCAGCAGTGAGTCTACATCTGAAGCTTTCTTT. It codes for CASSESTSEAFF.

The chain links TRBV7-2 to TRBJ2-7; D not certain. V gave up 4 bases and J gave up 3 bases, with 4 bases separating them. Germline CDR1 reads SGHTA; CDR2 reads FQGNSA. The CDR3 has 11 amino acids. Here the CDR3 reads CASSSFYEQYF. The DNA for the CDR3 is TGTGCCAGCAGCTCCTTCTACGAGCAGTACTTC. The full variable domain, its missing parts supplied by reference TRBV7-2 and TRBJ2-7, is GAGVSQSPSNKVTEKGKDVELRCDPISGHTALYWYRQSLGQGLEFLIYFQGNSAPDKSGLPSDRFSAERTGGSVSTLTIQRTQQEDSAVYLCASSSFYEQYFGPGTRLTVT.

The rearrangement uses TRBV6-6 and TRBJ1-5; D is uncertain. CDR1 and CDR2 (germline): MNHNY, SVGAGI (reference sequence). The ends were cut back, 6 bases at V and 6 bases at J, with 12 bases in the middle. The CDR3 totals 13 residues. The CDR3 loop reads CASRELERQPQHF. The DNA for the CDR3 is TGTGCCAGCAGGGAACTAGAACGTCAGCCCCAGCATTTT.

This clone was detected only once. This rearrangement joins TRBV10-3 to TRBJ2-7, with 7 bases aligning to TRBD1. This CDR3 has 13 residues. Trimming cost V 10 bases and J 2 bases; bases outside gene matches: 8. CDR1 is ENHRY and CDR2 is SYGVKD in the germline V gene. Here the CDR3 reads CATTDGTAYEQYF. The DNA for the CDR3 is TGTGCCACTACCGACGGGACAGCCTACGAGCAGTACTTC.

The J gene is TRBJ2-1, the V gene TRBV7-2, with 15 bases matching TRBD2. This CDR3 has 18 amino acids. V shed 4 bases, J shed 0 bases, and the junction held 4 bases outside the gene matches. The germline V gene has CDR1 SGHTA and CDR2 FQGNSA. The CDR3 here is CASSWTSGGEGSYNEQFF. In DNA, the CDR3 is TGTGCCAGCAGCTGGACTAGCGGGGGGGAGGGCTCCTACAATGAGCAGTTCTTC.

The CDR3 loop reads CSVSRQTLGEQYF. CDR3 DNA sequence: TGCAGCGTTTCCCGACAGACCCTCGGCGAGCAGTACTTC. The chain employs TRBV29-1 and TRBJ2-7; TRBD1 is a possible D gene (5 bases). CDR1 SQVTM and CDR2 ANQGSEA come from the germline V gene. Trimming shortened V by 5 bases and J by 6 bases, and 17 bases separated the two germline ends. CDR3 length: 13 amino acids.

This clone was picked up a small number of times. The chain joins TRBV6-5 to TRBJ1-2; D remains ambiguous. The CDR3 consists of 14 residues. Germline V CDR1 and CDR2: MNHEY, SVGAGI. The V gene lost 5 bases and the J gene lost 3 bases, with 13 bases spanning the gap. The CDR3 sequence: CASSRSGGDYGYTF. Written as DNA, the CDR3 is TGTGCCAGCAGTCGCTCCGGTGGCGACTATGGCTACACCTTC.

The chain couples TRBV20-1 to TRBJ2-7; D might be TRBD1 or TRBD2, each matching 5 bases. V shed 1 base and J shed 4 bases, with 5 bases lying between them. CDR3 length: 11 amino acids. Germline V lookup: CDR1 DFQATT, CDR2 SNEGSKA (reference sequence). The CDR3 loop reads CSARGGYEQYF. The CDR3 coding sequence is TGCAGTGCTAGAGGGGGGTACGAGCAGTACTTC.

The V call is TRBV5-4, the J call TRBJ2-7; perhaps TRBD2 as D (5 bases). The length of the CDR3 is 16 residues. V was clipped by 4 bases and J by 2 bases, with 19 bases between them. CDR1 is SGHNT, CDR2 YYREEE, per germline (reference sequence). The DNA for the CDR3 is TGTGCCAGCAGCAGCGGAGGAGTCCGGGTCACCTACGAGCAGTACTTC. It translates to CASSSGGVRVTYEQYF. The variable domain in full, with the rest retrieved from reference TRBV5-4 and TRBJ2-7, is ETGVTQSPTHLIKTRGQQVTLRCSSQSGHNTVSWYQQALGQGPQFIFQYYREEENGRGNFPPRFSGLQFPNYSSELNVNALELDDSALYLCASSSGGVRVTYEQYFGPGTRLTVT.

This chain uses TRBV30 with TRBJ2-7; D gene ambiguous. Germline CDR1 is GTSNPN and CDR2 is SVGIG (reference sequence). Trimming stripped 2 bases from V and 5 bases from J, with 13 bases between. CDR3 length equals 13 residues. DNA for the CDR3: TGTGCCTGGAGTCCCTGGGCCGGAAACGAGCAGTACTTC. Protein sequence: CAWSPWAGNEQYF.

CDR3 nucleotides: TGCGCCAGCAGCTACCGCGGGCGGGTCCGTGGAACTGAAGCTTTCTTT. Its translation is CASSYRGRVRGTEAFF. J is TRBJ1-1 and V is TRBV5-1; no clear D. Germline CDR1 reads SGHRS; CDR2 reads YFSETQ. The CDR3 loop spans 16 amino acids. Trimming cost V 3 bases and J 5 bases, with 20 bases left between them.

The CDR3: CASSLQDQPQHF. The CDR3 DNA reads as TGTGCCAGTAGCCTTCAGGATCAGCCCCAGCATTTT. The rearrangement links TRBV19 to TRBJ1-5, with D hard to call. The CDR3 has 12 amino acids. V was trimmed by 6 bases and J by 5 bases, leaving 8 bases between them. Germline-derived CDR1 and CDR2 are LNHDA and SQIVND (reference sequence).

This sequence joins TRBV9 and TRBJ2-2; D unresolved. V lost 3 bases, J lost 0 bases, and 9 bases lay in between. Germline CDR1 SGDLS, CDR2 YYNGEE. The CDR3 totals 15 residues. CDR3 residues: CASSGDRANTGELFF. Here the CDR3 DNA reads TGTGCCAGCAGCGGGGATAGAGCGAACACCGGGGAGCTGTTTTTT.

This clone was recorded only once. The chain employs TRBV5-5 and TRBJ1-5, with TRBD1 identical over 7 bases. The CDR3 length is 15 residues. Trimming took 2 bases from V and 0 from J; bases not matched to a gene: 2. CDR1 and CDR2 (germline): SGHKS, YYEKEE (reference sequence). DNA of the CDR3: TGTGCCAGCAGCTTCACAGGGGATAGCAATCAGCCCCAGCATTTT. Translated: CASSFTGDSNQPQHF. Combining the CDR3 with reference TRBV5-5 and TRBJ1-5 gives the whole variable domain DAGVTQSPTHLIKTRGQQVTLRCSPISGHKSVSWYQQVLGQGPQFIFQYYEKEERGRGNFPDRFSARQFPNYSSELNVNALLLGDSALYLCASSFTGDSNQPQHFGDGTRLSIL.